This section outlines one T cell receptor beta chain sequence together with its context. Sequenced by immunoSEQ multiplex PCR; TCRdb stores in-frame clones only, minus some. The sample lists about 73,000 clones; about 92% were seen once. This entry is derived from a study of technical replicates of blood from a handful of donors. The source of this sequence is a human donor in good health. Material: T cells isolated from PBMCs.

The CDR3 loop reads CASKKEAGANVLTF. The CDR3 nucleotides read TGTGCCAGCAAGAAGGAGGCCGGGGCCAACGTCCTGACTTTC. This rearrangement joins TRBV2 to TRBJ2-6; weak D call: TRBD2 (5 bases). The CDR3 is made up of 14 amino acids. V was cut by 7 bases and J by 4 bases, with 11 bases left in between. Germline loops: CDR1 SNHLY, CDR2 FYNNEI.